This T cell receptor beta chain was sequenced in a study of blood T cell repertoires in COVID-19. Study in general: Whether acute or convalescent, the COVID-19 samples came from the United States, Italy and Spain. T cells, B-cell-depleted T cells, or PBMCs supplied cDNA or gDNA.

Assay: immunoSEQ multiplex PCR; the TCRdb copy retains only in-frame clones and omits some. The sample lists about 250,000 clones, 87% seen once, with about 6.9% in the top ten. CDR3 length: 15 amino acids. The germline gives CDR1 SGHTA, CDR2 FQGNSA. J gave up 5 bases and V 0 bases, and 1 base lay outside the gene matches. J is TRBJ1-6 and V is TRBV7-2, with 7 bases that match TRBD1. This receptor was identified in a woman aged 25 to 45 with acute COVID-19. Sequenced sample: PBMCs or T cells enriched from blood (not recorded which). This CDR3 is CASSLAGQHNSPLHF. The CDR3 DNA sequence: TGTGCCAGCAGCTTAGCGGGACAGCATAATTCACCCCTCCACTTT.